This is a list of T cell receptor beta chains from one sample in a study of CD8 T cells in ankylosing spondylitis. TCRdb used MiXCR to reprocess the 5' RACE reads, holding one entry per CDR3 protein. This sample has about 440,000 distinct CDR3 sequences; roughly 15% occur once, and the top ten carry approximately 1%. Sequenced material: blood, either unsorted or a sorted T cell fraction (not recorded which). The receptors here all came from a male donor with ankylosing spondylitis. CDR3s include the opening cysteine and the closing phenylalanine or tryptophan. Each record gives: J gene, V gene, clone size, D gene, CDR3 DNA, CDR3 protein. A D gene is named only where the DNA matches it firmly. Rows may omit the clone size; those that give it use once, few, many or a size class.

TRBJ2-3 | TRBV12-3/TRBV12-4 | few | TRBD2 | TGTGCCAGCAGTTTAGGGATGGTGGCGGGAGGCAGAGATACGCAGTATTTT | CASSLGMVAGGRDTQYF
TRBJ2-3 | TRBV12-3/TRBV12-4 | many | - | TGTGCCAGCAGTCCCCCAGGGGCATACTACACAGATACGCAGTATTTT | CASSPPGAYYTDTQYF
TRBJ1-2 | TRBV4-1 | few | - | TGCGCCAGCAGCCAAGTCCTAACCCCTAACTATGGCTACACCTTC | CASSQVLTPNYGYTF
TRBJ1-6 | TRBV20-1 | - | TRBD1 | TGCAGTGCTAGGGAGGGGGCTGTTAATTCACCCCTCCACTTT | CSAREGAVNSPLHF
TRBJ1-2 | TRBV20-1 | - | - | TGCAGTGCTAAGAGGATGGGGGTTGACTATGGCTACACCTTC | CSAKRMGVDYGYTF
TRBJ1-4 | TRBV5-1 | - | - | TGCGCCAGCAGCGTGGGGAAACCGGGACCAATAAATGAAAAACTGTTTTTT | CASSVGKPGPINEKLFF
TRBJ2-1 | TRBV12-3/TRBV12-4 | - | - | TGTGCCAGCAGTTTATTCACGGGAGCTTACAATGAGCAGTTCTTC | CASSLFTGAYNEQFF
TRBJ2-2 | TRBV5-6 | few | TRBD2 | TGTGCCAGCAGCTTAGCGGGAGTAGACACCGGGGAGCTGTTTTTT | CASSLAGVDTGELFF
TRBJ2-3 | TRBV3-1 | few | - | TGTGCCAGCAGCCCCCGGGCGCACAACAACTGGGCAGATACGCAGTATTTT | CASSPRAHNNWADTQYF
TRBJ2-7 | TRBV2 | few | - | TGTGCCAGCAGGCGGGGGCTTTCCTACGAGCAGTACTTC | CASRRGLSYEQYF
TRBJ2-6 | TRBV4-3 | few | - | TGCGCCAGCAGCCAAGATCCCCAGGGTGTATCTGGGGCCAACGTCCTGACTTTC | CASSQDPQGVSGANVLTF
TRBJ1-5 | TRBV2 | few | TRBD1 | TGTGCCACCATGAAGAATGGACAGGGCAATCAGCCCCAGCATTTT | CATMKNGQGNQPQHF
TRBJ2-1 | TRBV5-1 | - | - | TGCGCCAGCCGAGTGACGCAGGTAGGGTACAATGAGCAGTTCTTC | CASRVTQVGYNEQFF
TRBJ1-5 | TRBV29-1 | few | - | TGCAGCGTTGAAGAGGCGGGATCGCCCCAGCATTTT | CSVEEAGSPQHF
TRBJ2-7 | TRBV12-3/TRBV12-4 | - | - | TGTGCCAGCAGCCGGGGCCCGGGCTACGAGCAGTACTTC | CASSRGPGYEQYF
TRBJ1-2 | TRBV27 | few | - | TGTGCCAGCAGTTCTGAGGGGTTCAATGGCTACACCTTC | CASSSEGFNGYTF
TRBJ2-2 | TRBV13 | many | - | TGTGCCAGCAGCTTAGTCGGCAGGGGAGACCCAAACGTCGGGGAGCTGTTTTTT | CASSLVGRGDPNVGELFF
TRBJ1-2 | TRBV20-1 | - | TRBD1 | TGCAGTGCTAGACCGACAGGGGGTAGCTATGGCTACACCTTC | CSARPTGGSYGYTF
TRBJ2-3 | TRBV3-1 | - | - | TGTGCCAGCAGCCATCTGGGGCCAGATACGCAGTATTTT | CASSHLGPDTQYF
TRBJ2-7 | TRBV28 | - | TRBD2 | TGTGCCAGCAGCTCCGGGACTACCTATAGCTCCTACGAGCAGTACTTC | CASSSGTTYSSYEQYF
TRBJ2-4 | TRBV7-8 | few | - | TGTGCCAGCAGCTTGGACTGGGGAAACATTCAGTACTTC | CASSLDWGNIQYF
TRBJ2-7 | TRBV10-3 | - | - | TGTGCCATCAGTGAATCTCTGGGCGCAACCTACGAGCAGTACTTC | CAISESLGATYEQYF
TRBJ1-1 | TRBV20-1 | many | TRBD1 | TGCAGTGCTACCAGGCCTACCCCCGGGACAGGGGATGGTGAAGCTTTCTTT | CSATRPTPGTGDGEAFF
TRBJ2-1 | TRBV3-1 | - | - | TGTGCCAGCAGCCCCTTTAGGTACAATGAGCAGTTCTTC | CASSPFRYNEQFF
TRBJ2-3 | TRBV20-1 | - | TRBD2 | TGCAGTGCTAGGCTAGCGGGGGGAAGCACAGATACGCAGTATTTT | CSARLAGGSTDTQYF
TRBJ2-1 | TRBV20-1 | - | TRBD2 | TGCAGTGCTAGTGGGTTGGCGCGGGGGGGAGGGAATGAGCAGTTCTTC | CSASGLARGGGNEQFF
TRBJ2-1 | TRBV20-1 | - | TRBD2 | TGCAGTGCTAGACCCATAGCGGGGAGCTCCTACAATGAGCAGTTCTTC | CSARPIAGSSYNEQFF
TRBJ1-1 | TRBV29-1 | - | - | TGCAGCGGCTTAAAGGGACAGAACACTGAAGCTTTCTTT | CSGLKGQNTEAFF
TRBJ2-7 | TRBV10-3 | many | - | TGTGCCACCGGTGACATCTACGAGCAGTACTTC | CATGDIYEQYF
TRBJ2-2 | TRBV9 | few | TRBD2 | TGTGCCAGCAGCTTCAACCCGACTAGCTGGGACACCGGGGAGCTGTTTTTT | CASSFNPTSWDTGELFF
TRBJ1-1 | TRBV20-1 | few | - | TGCAGTCCCACCAGGGGCACTGAAGCTTTCTTT | CSPTRGTEAFF
TRBJ2-1 | TRBV20-1 | once | - | TGCAGTGCTAGAGATCACCGGGACGTACCGTTCTTC | CSARDHRDVPFF
TRBJ2-5 | TRBV10-3 | many | - | TGTGCCATCAGTGTGGACAGTAAAGAGACCCAGTACTTC | CAISVDSKETQYF
TRBJ1-1 | TRBV20-1 | - | - | TGCAGTGCTAGAGGGGGGGCGCGAATGAACACTGAAGCTTTCTTT | CSARGGARMNTEAFF
TRBJ2-7 | TRBV7-8 | - | TRBD1 | TGTGCCAGCAGCTTAGCAACCGGGACAGCGCTTTCCTACGAGCAGTACTTC | CASSLATGTALSYEQYF
TRBJ1-1 | TRBV28 | few | TRBD1 | TGTGCCAGCAGTTCAATCGACAGGGTTCGCACTGAAGCTTTCTTT | CASSSIDRVRTEAFF
TRBJ2-7 | TRBV6-4 | many | - | TGTGCCAGCAGTGACCCCTACGAGCAGTACTTC | CASSDPYEQYF
TRBJ2-7 | TRBV7-8 | - | - | TGTGCCAGCCGCGGGGACGCCGCGGGCTCCTACGAGCAGTACTTC | CASRGDAAGSYEQYF
TRBJ1-4 | TRBV7-2 | few | TRBD1 | TGTGCCAGCAGCTTAGCGCCGGCAGGGGGGCGGCGTAATGAAAAACTGTTTTTT | CASSLAPAGGRRNEKLFF
TRBJ2-1 | TRBV6-1 | - | - | TGTGCCAGCAGGGGTTCCGGGACGCCGAGCTCCTACAATGAGCAGTTCTTC | CASRGSGTPSSYNEQFF
TRBJ1-2 | TRBV6-5 | few | - | TGTGCCAGTTCGTCCCCTAACTATGGCTACACCTTC | CASSSPNYGYTF
TRBJ2-3 | TRBV7-2 | few | - | TGTGCCAGCAGCTTAAGGCCGGGACTTAACACAGATACGCAGTATTTT | CASSLRPGLNTDTQYF
TRBJ2-7 | TRBV7-9 | many | - | TGTGCCAGCAGCCCACAGAACTACGAGCAGTACTTC | CASSPQNYEQYF
TRBJ2-3 | TRBV7-7 | - | - | TGTGCCAGCAGCCTAGGGAGAAGAACCACAGATACGCAGTATTTT | CASSLGRRTTDTQYF
TRBJ2-1 | TRBV20-1 | few | TRBD2 | TGCAGTGCTTTTCTAGCGGGCAGCTCCTACAATGAGCAGTTCTTC | CSAFLAGSSYNEQFF
TRBJ1-4 | TRBV20-1 | - | - | TGCAGTGCGGTGGGGGGGGCTGAAAAACTGTTTTTT | CSAVGGAEKLFF
TRBJ1-2 | TRBV7-9 | - | TRBD1 | TGTGCCAGCAGCTTAGGACCGGGACAGGATAACTATGGCTACACCTTC | CASSLGPGQDNYGYTF
TRBJ2-2 | TRBV14 | few | - | TGTGCCAGCAGCGTACAGGGTTACGGGGAGCTGTTTTTT | CASSVQGYGELFF
TRBJ2-3 | TRBV14 | few | - | TGTGCCAGCAGCCTCCGACAGTGGAGAGATACGCAGTATTTT | CASSLRQWRDTQYF
TRBJ2-2 | TRBV20-1 | many | - | TGCAGTGCTAGAGGCAGGGGGAACACCGGGGAGCTGTTTTTT | CSARGRGNTGELFF
TRBJ2-1 | TRBV20-1 | few | - | TGCAGTGCGGAGGATCTAAATGAGCAGTTCTTC | CSAEDLNEQFF
TRBJ2-7 | TRBV7-9 | - | - | TGTGCCAGCAGCTTAATATCCGGAGGGGCGTACGAGCAGTACTTC | CASSLISGGAYEQYF
TRBJ1-1 | TRBV3-1 | - | - | TGTGCCAGCAGCCAAGATTACACGGCGAGCACTGAAGCTTTCTTT | CASSQDYTASTEAFF